This T cell receptor (beta chain) emerged from a study of blood T cell repertoires in COVID-19. Across the study: COVID-19 samples from acute and convalescent phases originated in the United States, Italy and Spain. Sources were T cells, B-cell-depleted T cells, or PBMCs; the material itself was cDNA or gDNA.

The germline gives CDR1 SGHDT, CDR2 YYEEEE. The CDR3 is made up of 18 amino acids. Trimming removed 5 bases from V and 2 bases from J, with 25 bases in between. Original processing notes: Reference gene primer amplification yielded estimated nucleated cell counts. Sequenced by immunoSEQ multiplex PCR; TCRdb stores in-frame clones only, minus some. D and trimming were read from the DNA, whereas the V and J calls and clone size are those reported in that table. In the table there are approximately 170,000 clones, about 83% of which are singletons. The sequence was collected from a man younger than 35 with active or convalescent COVID-19. Sequencing input: peripheral blood. The rearrangement links TRBV5-6 to TRBJ2-5, with D possibly TRBD2 on 6 matching bases. Here the CDR3 reads CASSVRGLNRPPQETQYF. The CDR3 bases are TGTGCCAGCAGTGTTCGGGGGTTAAACCGCCCCCCACAAGAGACCCAGTACTTC.